Listed below are T cell receptor beta chains from one sample, sequenced in a study of T cell responses to AZD1222 COVID-19 vaccine. Sequencing was performed with immunoSEQ multiplex PCR; in TCRdb, only in-frame clones are kept and a portion is missing. Among 100,000 to 150,000 clones listed, 75% to 95% were seen once. Sequencing used peripheral blood, obtained on day 0 of AZD1222 vaccination. These receptors originate from an adult in good health. Both conserved end residues are part of each CDR3. Each record gives: clone size, V gene, J gene, CDR3 length, D gene, CDR3 DNA, CDR3 protein. The D gene is left open where the match is weak. Not all rows give a size; the values are once, few, many and, for expanded clones, a class.

-	TRBV9	TRBJ2-1	12	-	TGTGCCAGCAGCGTAGTGGGGGATGAGCAGTTCTTC	CASSVVGDEQFF
-	TRBV27	TRBJ1-2	13	-	TGTGCCAGCAGTTCGGGGGCGCGGAATGGCTACACCTTC	CASSSGARNGYTF
-	TRBV5-1	TRBJ2-5	16	TRBD1	TGCGCCAGCAGCCGTCGGGACAGGGGACTCCAAGAGACCCAGTACTTC	CASSRRDRGLQETQYF
-	TRBV29-1	TRBJ1-3	13	-	TGCAGCGTTGAAGGACAGTTAGGAAACACCATATATTTT	CSVEGQLGNTIYF
-	TRBV19	TRBJ1-3	13	-	TGTGCCAGTAACCCAGGATCTGGAAACACCATATATTTT	CASNPGSGNTIYF
-	TRBV19	TRBJ2-2	15	-	TGTGCCAGTAACACGAACAGAGGGAAGGCCGGGGAGCTGTTTTTT	CASNTNRGKAGELFF
-	TRBV7-9	TRBJ2-3	15	-	TGTGCCAGCAGCCCCGAAGGACAGATCACAGATACGCAGTATTTT	CASSPEGQITDTQYF
-	TRBV6-5	TRBJ1-2	15	TRBD1	TGTGCCAGCAGTCCCCGGGACAGGAGGCAGGACGGCTACACCTTC	CASSPRDRRQDGYTF
-	TRBV7-8	TRBJ2-2	16	TRBD2	TGTGCCAGCAGCTTATCTAGCGGGAGGGTTACCGGGGAGCTGTTTTTT	CASSLSSGRVTGELFF
-	TRBV5-1	TRBJ1-4	15	TRBD1	TGCGCCAGCAGCGTGCTCGGGACAGGGGCTGAAAAACTGTTTTTT	CASSVLGTGAEKLFF
-	TRBV5-1	TRBJ2-6	15	TRBD1	TGCGCCAGCAGCAGAGACAGGGTTGGGGCCAACGTCCTGACTTTC	CASSRDRVGANVLTF
-	TRBV10-3	TRBJ2-5	15	TRBD1	TGTGCCATCAGTGAGGCACAGGGGAACCAAGAGACCCAGTACTTC	CAISEAQGNQETQYF
-	TRBV27	TRBJ2-2	13	-	TGTGCCAGCAGTTTATCGCGGGGCGGGGAGCTGTTTTTT	CASSLSRGGELFF
-	TRBV27	TRBJ1-4	15	-	TGTGCCAGCAGTCCCGCCGGGATCCAAAATGAAAAACTGTTTTTT	CASSPAGIQNEKLFF
-	TRBV15	TRBJ2-5	14	TRBD1	TGTGCCACCCAGGGGGCCGGGGCCCCAGAGACCCAGTACTTC	CATQGAGAPETQYF
-	TRBV28	TRBJ1-3	16	-	TGTGCCAGCAGCCCCCAGGGCGCTACATACCGAAACACCATATATTTT	CASSPQGATYRNTIYF
-	TRBV9	TRBJ2-1	14	TRBD1	TGTGCCAGCAGCCTCGACACAGGGGGCAATGAGCAGTTCTTC	CASSLDTGGNEQFF
-	TRBV7-9	TRBJ2-1	14	-	TGTGCCAGCAGCTTCGGGAGCTCCTACAATGAGCAGTTCTTC	CASSFGSSYNEQFF
-	TRBV6-5	TRBJ2-2	14	-	TGTGCCAGCAGTTACTCGATGGGGACCGGGGAGCTGTTTTTT	CASSYSMGTGELFF
-	TRBV2	TRBJ2-3	12	-	TGTGCCAGCAGTACAGCAACAGATACGCAGTATTTT	CASSTATDTQYF
-	TRBV19	TRBJ2-7	13	-	TGTGCCAGTAGTATCGTTTGGGGTAGTGAGCAGTACTTC	CASSIVWGSEQYF
-	TRBV7-9	TRBJ1-2	13	-	TGTGCCAGCAGCTTATCTTATGACAGCGGCTACACCTTC	CASSLSYDSGYTF
once	TRBV28	TRBJ2-7	15	TRBD1	TGTGCCAGCAGTTCAGGACAGGGGATCCCTACCGAGCAGTACTTC	CASSSGQGIPTEQYF
-	TRBV7-9	TRBJ1-4	15	TRBD1	TGTGCCAGCAGCGCACTGGGACAGGGATGGGAAAAACTGTTTTTT	CASSALGQGWEKLFF
-	TRBV6-2/TRBV6-3	TRBJ2-5	15	-	TGTGCCAGCAGTGTAGGACCCGGTGGAATGGAGACCCAGTACTTC	CASSVGPGGMETQYF
-	TRBV14	TRBJ2-7	19	TRBD1	TGTGCCAGCAGCCAAGCCCCACCGGGACAGGGGGCTCTACCCTACGAGCAGTACTTC	CASSQAPPGQGALPYEQYF
few	TRBV19	TRBJ2-2	14	TRBD2	TGTGCCAGTAGAGTTGCGGGAGGCACCGGGGAGCTGTTTTTT	CASRVAGGTGELFF
-	TRBV29-1	TRBJ2-5	11	-	TGCAGCGTTGAAGCCCCGGAGACCCAGTACTTC	CSVEAPETQYF
-	TRBV7-3	TRBJ2-7	16	TRBD2	TGTGCCAGCAGCTTAACCGATCTAGCGGGAGTAAACGAGCAGTACTTC	CASSLTDLAGVNEQYF
-	TRBV11-1	TRBJ2-2	13	-	TGTGCCAGCAGACCGAGGGGGGCCGGGGAGCTGTTTTTT	CASRPRGAGELFF